This TCR beta chain was documented in a study of T cell changes during pregnancy in multiple sclerosis. The V and J ends lost 5 bases and 6 bases respectively, with 18 bases between them. This CDR3 region has 15 residues. The germline gives CDR1 MNHEY, CDR2 SMNVEV (reference sequence). Sequenced by immunoSEQ multiplex PCR; TCRdb stores in-frame clones only, minus some. Here the sample spans tens of thousands of clones, approximately 92% being singletons. Sequenced sample: peripheral blood. The receptor comes from a female donor with multiple sclerosis, enrolled in a pregnancy study. J is TRBJ2-3 and V is TRBV27; D is possibly TRBD2 (6 bases). The CDR3 DNA sequence: TGTGCCAGCAGTATGTGGGGGGAGTCCGTGGATACGCAGTATTTT. This gives the protein CASSMWGESVDTQYF.